This is a list of T cell receptor beta chains from one sample in a study of cytotoxic CD8 clonotypes in ibrutinib-treated CLL. Produced via immunoSEQ multiplex PCR; TCRdb's table is partial and in-frame only. The repertoire includes approximately 140,000 clones, approximately 90% of them detected once, and 10% to 11% sits in the top ten. Specimen: PBMCs, collected after 12 months of ibrutinib treatment. The origin of the receptors is a human donor with chronic lymphocytic leukemia. Both conserved end residues are part of each CDR3. A D gene is named only where the DNA matches it firmly. Some rows mark clone size as missing; the rest say once, few, many or name a class of expanded clone.

J | V | size | length | D | CDR3 | DNA
TRBJ2-7 | TRBV30 | - | 11 | - | CAWSLSYEQYF | TGTGCCTGGAGTCTGAGTTACGAGCAGTACTTC
TRBJ1-2 | TRBV28 | - | 15 | - | CASSLSPGGVGGYTF | TGTGCCAGCAGTTTAAGCCCCGGGGGAGTGGGCGGCTACACCTTC
TRBJ1-2 | TRBV10-3 | - | 13 | TRBD1 | CAIGGGQQDGYTF | TGTGCCATCGGGGGGGGACAGCAAGATGGCTACACCTTC
TRBJ2-2 | TRBV18 | - | 16 | - | CASSPNAVSNTGELFF | TGTGCCAGCTCACCTAACGCAGTCTCGAACACCGGGGAGCTGTTTTTT
TRBJ1-5 | TRBV10-2 | - | 17 | TRBD1 | CASSEELVGTGNQPQHF | TGCGCCAGCAGTGAGGAGCTCGTCGGGACAGGCAATCAGCCCCAGCATTTT
TRBJ2-7 | TRBV28 | once | 15 | - | CASSLTLVGIDEQYF | TGTGCCAGCAGTTTAACTTTAGTGGGTATCGACGAGCAGTACTTC
TRBJ1-1 | TRBV18 | - | 14 | - | CASSPTHTTGAAFF | TGTGCCAGCTCACCGACCCATACGACAGGCGCCGCTTTCTTT
TRBJ2-1 | TRBV25-1 | - | 11 | - | CASHGGSEQFF | TGTGCCAGCCATGGGGGAAGTGAGCAGTTCTTC
TRBJ1-3 | TRBV4-3 | - | 16 | - | CASSQDSRASGNTIYF | TGCGCCAGCAGCCAAGATTCCAGGGCCTCTGGAAACACCATATATTTT
TRBJ1-1 | TRBV6-5 | - | 15 | - | CASTIARGGNTEAFF | TGTGCCAGCACCATCGCCCGGGGGGGGAACACTGAAGCTTTCTTT
TRBJ1-1 | TRBV9 | - | 14 | - | CASSVAGGRTEAFF | TGTGCCAGCAGCGTAGCCGGGGGGAGAACTGAAGCTTTCTTT
TRBJ1-5 | TRBV28 | - | 12 | - | CASRREYQPQHF | TGTGCCAGCAGGAGAGAGTATCAGCCCCAGCATTTT
TRBJ2-7 | TRBV7-9 | - | 14 | TRBD2 | CASSLGLAGDEQYF | TGTGCCAGCAGCTTGGGACTAGCGGGAGACGAGCAGTACTTC
TRBJ2-7 | TRBV30 | - | 14 | - | CAWSPGAAVHEQYF | TGTGCCTGGTCCCCTGGCGCGGCCGTCCACGAGCAGTACTTC
TRBJ2-4 | TRBV7-9 | - | 15 | TRBD1 | CASSSVGQDKNIQYF | TGTGCCAGCAGCTCAGTAGGACAGGACAAAAACATTCAGTACTTC
TRBJ1-2 | TRBV4-3 | - | 15 | TRBD1 | CASSQDGTGGYGYTF | TGCGCCAGCAGCCAAGACGGGACAGGGGGATATGGCTACACCTTC
TRBJ2-7 | TRBV4-2 | - | 15 | - | CASSRYWGGQYEQYF | TGTGCCAGCAGCCGATATTGGGGGGGACAGTACGAGCAGTACTTC
TRBJ2-7 | TRBV28 | - | 12 | - | CASSVRTYEQYF | TGTGCCAGCAGTGTCAGGACCTACGAGCAGTACTTC
TRBJ2-6 | TRBV6-6 | - | 16 | - | CASNAKSVSGANVLTF | TGTGCCAGCAACGCAAAGTCTGTCTCTGGGGCCAACGTCCTGACTTTC
TRBJ2-7 | TRBV7-3 | - | 15 | TRBD1 | CASSLGRQGAYEQYF | TGTGCCAGCAGCTTAGGGCGCCAGGGGGCGTACGAGCAGTACTTC
TRBJ1-2 | TRBV9 | - | 15 | - | CASSVYPGNPYGYTF | TGTGCCAGCAGCGTATACCCCGGGAATCCTTATGGCTACACCTTC
TRBJ1-1 | TRBV10-3 | - | 16 | - | CAISESFRGTNTEAFF | TGTGCCATCAGTGAGTCGTTTCGGGGGACGAACACTGAAGCTTTCTTT
TRBJ2-1 | TRBV27 | - | 17 | - | CASSFAETGRPYNEQFF | TGTGCCAGCAGTTTTGCAGAGACAGGGAGGCCCTACAATGAGCAGTTCTTC
TRBJ2-7 | TRBV28 | once | 16 | - | CASNPRAGALQYEQYF | TGTGCCAGCAACCCAAGGGCGGGGGCCCTTCAGTACGAGCAGTACTTC
TRBJ2-1 | TRBV9 | - | 15 | - | CASSVDGADYNEQFF | TGTGCCAGCAGCGTAGACGGAGCAGACTACAATGAGCAGTTCTTC
TRBJ1-3 | TRBV5-4 | - | 15 | TRBD1 | CATHSGTGIGNTIYF | TGTGCCACCCATTCTGGGACAGGGATTGGAAACACCATATATTTT